This is a list of T cell receptor beta chains from one sample in a study of OX40 agonist ivuxolimab in advanced cancers. Generated by immunoSEQ multiplex PCR, the TCRdb table keeps only in-frame clones and is missing some. The repertoire consists of 80,000 or so clones, with around nine tenths occurring once and the leading ten covering around 0.18%. The sample here was CD4+ or CD8+ T cells sorted from blood, taken in a trial of the OX40 agonist ivuxolimab. These receptors all stem from an adult with an advanced solid tumor such as melanoma, head and neck, liver or kidney cancer. Both conserved end residues are part of each CDR3. The D gene is left open where the match is weak. Clone size, where shown, is once, few, many, or a class for clones that have expanded.

J gene,clone size,V gene,D gene,CDR3 length,CDR3 protein,CDR3 DNA
TRBJ2-2,-,TRBV5-1,-,13,CASSLAPSGELFF,TGCGCCAGCAGCTTAGCGCCAAGCGGGGAGCTGTTTTTT
TRBJ2-1,-,TRBV6-5,-,16,CASSYGVLNSYNEQFF,TGTGCCAGCAGTTACGGTGTACTTAACTCCTACAATGAGCAGTTCTTC
TRBJ2-1,-,TRBV11-2,TRBD2,15,CASSSFSGAYNEQFF,TGTGCCAGCAGCTCCTTTAGCGGGGCGTACAATGAGCAGTTCTTC
TRBJ2-6,-,TRBV19,-,13,CASREGGANVLTF,TGTGCCAGTAGAGAAGGAGGGGCCAACGTCCTGACTTTC
TRBJ1-5,-,TRBV28,-,17,CASSLAGGVIGNQPQHF,TGTGCCAGCAGTTTAGCGGGAGGCGTTATAGGGAATCAGCCCCAGCATTTT
TRBJ2-5,few,TRBV5-1,-,15,CASSLGLGLRETQYF,TGCGCCAGCAGCTTGGGGCTGGGATTAAGAGAGACCCAGTACTTC
TRBJ1-4,-,TRBV10-3,-,13,CAISEGQPEKLFF,TGTGCCATCAGTGAGGGACAGCCTGAAAAACTGTTTTTT
TRBJ1-1,-,TRBV5-1,-,13,CASSLAIGSEAFF,TGCGCCAGCAGCTTGGCCATTGGATCCGAAGCTTTCTTT
TRBJ1-1,-,TRBV9,-,15,CASSVDPHMNTEAFF,TGTGCCAGCAGCGTAGATCCCCACATGAACACTGAAGCTTTCTTT
TRBJ2-3,-,TRBV10-1,-,14,CASSESREADTQYF,TGCGCCAGCAGTGAGTCTAGGGAAGCAGATACGCAGTATTTT
TRBJ2-6,-,TRBV5-4,-,17,CASSSWVGRSGANVLTF,TGTGCCAGCAGCTCGTGGGTCGGTCGCTCTGGGGCCAACGTCCTGACTTTC
TRBJ2-7,-,TRBV4-2,TRBD2,19,CASSQDLALAGARSYEQYF,TGTGCCAGCAGCCAAGACCTGGCCCTAGCGGGAGCGAGGTCCTACGAGCAGTACTTC
TRBJ2-3,once,TRBV5-6,TRBD1,16,CASSLDRGRVTDTQYF,TGTGCCAGCAGCCTGGACAGGGGGAGAGTCACAGATACGCAGTATTTT
TRBJ1-6,-,TRBV10-3,TRBD1,14,CATTTGVIGSPLHF,TGTGCCACAACGACAGGGGTCATCGGGTCACCCCTCCACTTT
TRBJ2-1,-,TRBV9,-,13,CASSVGDYNEQFF,TGTGCCAGCAGCGTGGGTGATTACAATGAGCAGTTCTTC
TRBJ2-7,once,TRBV2,-,14,CASHIADSPYEQYF,TGTGCCAGCCACATCGCCGACAGCCCCTACGAGCAGTACTTC
TRBJ1-2,-,TRBV30,TRBD1,12,CAWRAGGGGYTF,TGTGCCTGGAGAGCAGGGGGAGGTGGCTACACCTTC
TRBJ2-3,-,TRBV5-1,-,12,CASSATADTQYF,TGCGCCAGCAGCGCAACCGCAGATACGCAGTATTTT
TRBJ1-4,-,TRBV4-2,TRBD1,15,CASSQVEGAGEKLFF,TGTGCCAGCAGCCAAGTCGAGGGGGCGGGAGAAAAACTGTTTTTT
TRBJ1-3,-,TRBV6-5,-,12,CASSSRGNTIYF,TGTGCCAGCAGTAGCCGGGGCAACACCATATATTTT
TRBJ2-1,-,TRBV5-1,TRBD2,19,CASSLLPAGGPTPYNEQFF,TGCGCCAGCAGCTTGCTGCCAGCGGGGGGGCCTACTCCCTACAATGAGCAGTTCTTC
TRBJ1-1,-,TRBV20-1,-,11,CSAIRATEAFF,TGCAGTGCTATCAGGGCGACTGAAGCTTTCTTT
TRBJ1-1,few,TRBV30,-,16,CAWSQPLQGRGTEAFF,TGTGCCTGGAGCCAGCCCCTACAGGGCCGCGGGACTGAAGCTTTCTTT
TRBJ1-2,-,TRBV9,-,15,CASSVGSSGPYGYTF,TGTGCCAGCAGCGTAGGGTCGTCAGGGCCATATGGCTACACCTTC
TRBJ2-4,-,TRBV11-2,-,15,CASSLVARAKNIQYF,TGTGCCAGCAGCTTAGTGGCGAGGGCCAAAAACATTCAGTACTTC
TRBJ2-3,-,TRBV19,-,14,CASMGVLRTDTQYF,TGTGCCAGTATGGGGGTTTTGAGGACAGATACGCAGTATTTT
TRBJ1-5,few,TRBV19,-,14,CASSLGAGGQPQHF,TGTGCCAGTAGTCTAGGGGCGGGGGGTCAGCCCCAGCATTTT
TRBJ2-2,-,TRBV2,-,13,CASSVAPRGELFF,TGTGCCAGCAGTGTGGCCCCGCGGGGGGAGCTGTTTTTT
TRBJ2-5,-,TRBV5-4,TRBD1,14,CASSLGQGSETQYF,TGTGCCAGCAGCCTGGGACAGGGCTCGGAGACCCAGTACTTC
TRBJ2-5,few,TRBV11-3,-,13,CASSLGQGKTQYF,TGTGCCAGCAGCTTGGGCCAGGGGAAGACCCAGTACTTC
TRBJ2-2,-,TRBV19,TRBD1,14,CASSLRGRSGELFF,TGTGCCAGTAGCCTCAGGGGGCGAAGTGGGGAGCTGTTTTTT
TRBJ2-7,-,TRBV11-2,-,15,CASSSIRGGTYEQYF,TGTGCCAGCAGCTCTATAAGGGGGGGAACCTACGAGCAGTACTTC
TRBJ2-5,-,TRBV5-1,TRBD2,15,CASSLAASGGETQYF,TGCGCCAGCAGCTTGGCCGCCTCGGGAGGAGAGACCCAGTACTTC
TRBJ2-1,-,TRBV7-9,-,14,CASSPVGTYNEQFF,TGTGCCAGCAGCCCCGTGGGGACCTACAATGAGCAGTTCTTC
TRBJ2-7,-,TRBV5-1,-,15,CASSPSRGRASEQYF,TGCGCCAGCAGCCCCAGCAGGGGGAGGGCCTCCGAGCAGTACTTC
TRBJ2-3,-,TRBV6-1,-,13,CASSEAWGDTQYF,TGTGCCAGCAGTGAAGCGTGGGGAGATACGCAGTATTTT
TRBJ2-1,-,TRBV5-1,TRBD2,15,CASSLAGRSYNEQFF,TGCGCCAGCAGCTTAGCGGGGAGGTCCTACAATGAGCAGTTCTTC
TRBJ2-1,-,TRBV27,TRBD2,15,CASSRPGLAKNEQFF,TGTGCCAGCAGTCGCCCGGGACTAGCTAAGAATGAGCAGTTCTTC
TRBJ2-3,-,TRBV7-9,TRBD2,17,CASSLVRLAGNTDTQYF,TGTGCCAGCAGCTTAGTCCGACTAGCGGGGAATACAGATACGCAGTATTTT
TRBJ2-7,-,TRBV27,TRBD2,18,CASSPSSPGTSSFYEQYF,TGTGCCAGCAGTCCCTCATCACCCGGGACTAGCAGTTTCTACGAGCAGTACTTC
TRBJ1-6,-,TRBV27,-,17,CASSLSIGAAYNSPLHF,TGTGCCAGCAGTTTGAGCATAGGGGCAGCTTATAATTCACCCCTCCACTTT
TRBJ2-3,-,TRBV7-6,-,14,CASSPSRFTDTQYF,TGTGCCAGCAGCCCTAGCCGGTTCACAGATACGCAGTATTTT
TRBJ2-6,once,TRBV11-2,TRBD1,19,CASSLGGFTQGTGANVLTF,TGTGCCAGCAGCTTAGGAGGGTTCACACAGGGGACTGGGGCCAACGTCCTGACTTTC
TRBJ2-7,-,TRBV19,-,15,CASSISQGMTYEQYF,TGTGCCAGTAGTATATCTCAGGGGATGACCTACGAGCAGTACTTC
TRBJ2-1,-,TRBV2,TRBD2,17,CASSVSGGPYTPNEQFF,TGTGCCAGCAGTGTTTCGGGGGGGCCCTACACTCCCAATGAGCAGTTCTTC
TRBJ2-7,-,TRBV2,-,12,CASSWRTHEQYF,TGTGCCAGCAGTTGGCGGACCCACGAGCAGTACTTC
TRBJ2-1,-,TRBV7-8,TRBD1,16,CASSLAGQGSHNEQFF,TGTGCCAGCAGCTTAGCGGGACAGGGGTCCCACAATGAGCAGTTCTTC
TRBJ2-2,-,TRBV6-1,-,13,CASSAGVPGELFF,TGTGCCAGCAGTGCAGGGGTTCCCGGGGAGCTGTTTTTT
TRBJ2-3,-,TRBV5-1,-,17,CASSLGSGAASTDTQYF,TGCGCCAGCAGCTTGGGGTCGGGGGCGGCTAGCACAGATACGCAGTATTTT